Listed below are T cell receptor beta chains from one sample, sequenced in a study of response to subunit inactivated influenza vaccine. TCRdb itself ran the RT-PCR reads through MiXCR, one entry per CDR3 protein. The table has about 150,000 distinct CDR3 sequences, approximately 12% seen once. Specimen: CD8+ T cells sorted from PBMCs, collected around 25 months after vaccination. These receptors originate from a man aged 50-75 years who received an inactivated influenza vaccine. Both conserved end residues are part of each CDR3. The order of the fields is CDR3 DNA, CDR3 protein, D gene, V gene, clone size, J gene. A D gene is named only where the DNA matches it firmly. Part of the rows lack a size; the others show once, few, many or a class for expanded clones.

TGCGCCAGCAGCCAAGGGACTAGCGGGGCCTCCGACCAGTTCTTC	CASSQGTSGASDQFF	TRBD2	TRBV4-1	.	TRBJ2-1
TGTGCCAGCAGCTTTCGGCGGGGGGGCCTGCACGAGCAGTACTTC	CASSFRRGGLHEQYF	TRBD2	TRBV5-6	.	TRBJ2-7
TGTGCCAGCAGTGGGACAGGTGGCTCCTACGAGCAGTACTTC	CASSGTGGSYEQYF	TRBD1	TRBV25-1	.	TRBJ2-7
TGCAGTGCTCCGGGACTAGCGGGGGAGCGGTCGACCTACGAGCAGTACTTC	CSAPGLAGERSTYEQYF	TRBD2	TRBV20-1	.	TRBJ2-7
TGTGCCAGTCAGTCCCCGGGACTAGCGGGAACCGCGCAGTTCTTC	CASQSPGLAGTAQFF	TRBD2	TRBV2	many	TRBJ2-1
TGTGCCATCAGTGAGTACGAGACTTACAATGAGCAGTTCTTC	CAISEYETYNEQFF	.	TRBV10-3	many	TRBJ2-1
TGTGCCAGCAGTTTACAGTGGGACTTAACCTACGAGCAGTACTTC	CASSLQWDLTYEQYF	.	TRBV28	.	TRBJ2-7
TGCGCCAGCAGCTCGGGACAGTACTACGAGCAGTACTTC	CASSSGQYYEQYF	TRBD1	TRBV5-1	.	TRBJ2-7
TGTGCCAGCAGCCCGGGTCTGCCTAATGAAAAACTGTTTTTT	CASSPGLPNEKLFF	.	TRBV14	few	TRBJ1-4
TGTGCCAGCAGTTTGGGGACTAGCGGGAGTCTCTCCGGGGAGCTGTTTTTT	CASSLGTSGSLSGELFF	TRBD2	TRBV28	few	TRBJ2-2
TGTGCCAGCAGTTTATCCCGCACCGGGGAGCTGTTTTTT	CASSLSRTGELFF	.	TRBV27	many	TRBJ2-2
TGTGCCAGCAGCAAAAGGAGGCTAGCGGACAATGAGCAGTTCTTC	CASSKRRLADNEQFF	.	TRBV21-1	few	TRBJ2-1
TGTGCCAGCGGACAGGGGGCGGCAGAGACCCAGTACTTC	CASGQGAAETQYF	TRBD1	TRBV19	few	TRBJ2-5
TGTGCTAGTGGTTTGGTAGCGGGAGCGCCCTACAATGAGCAGTTCTTC	CASGLVAGAPYNEQFF	TRBD2	TRBV12-5	.	TRBJ2-1
TGTGCCAGCAATAATCCGACAGGGGGGATAGATACGCAGTATTTT	CASNNPTGGIDTQYF	TRBD1	TRBV12-3/TRBV12-4	.	TRBJ2-3
TGTGCCAGCAGTTACCGGACTAGCACCCAGTTCGATGAGCAGTTCTTC	CASSYRTSTQFDEQFF	TRBD2	TRBV6-5	.	TRBJ2-1
TGCGCCAGCAGCGGGGGACAGAGGATTTCTAGCAATCAGCCCCAGCATTTT	CASSGGQRISSNQPQHF	TRBD1	TRBV5-1	.	TRBJ1-5